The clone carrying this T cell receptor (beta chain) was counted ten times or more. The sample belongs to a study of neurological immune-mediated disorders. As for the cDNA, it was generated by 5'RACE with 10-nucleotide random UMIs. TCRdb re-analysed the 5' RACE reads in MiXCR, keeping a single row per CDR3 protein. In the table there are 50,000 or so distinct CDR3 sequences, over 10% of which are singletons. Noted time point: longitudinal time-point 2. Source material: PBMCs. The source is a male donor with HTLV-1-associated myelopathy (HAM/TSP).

CDR3 protein: CASTLRGGSKHNYGYTF. CDR3 bases: TGTGCCAGCACCTTACGAGGCGGCTCTAAACATAACTATGGCTACACCTTC. This chain links TRBV27 with TRBJ1-2; D unclear. The germline V and J ends were trimmed by 7 bases and 1 base, with 22 bases remaining between them. Germline CDR1 is MNHEY and CDR2 is SMNVEV (reference sequence). The CDR3 is 17 amino acids.